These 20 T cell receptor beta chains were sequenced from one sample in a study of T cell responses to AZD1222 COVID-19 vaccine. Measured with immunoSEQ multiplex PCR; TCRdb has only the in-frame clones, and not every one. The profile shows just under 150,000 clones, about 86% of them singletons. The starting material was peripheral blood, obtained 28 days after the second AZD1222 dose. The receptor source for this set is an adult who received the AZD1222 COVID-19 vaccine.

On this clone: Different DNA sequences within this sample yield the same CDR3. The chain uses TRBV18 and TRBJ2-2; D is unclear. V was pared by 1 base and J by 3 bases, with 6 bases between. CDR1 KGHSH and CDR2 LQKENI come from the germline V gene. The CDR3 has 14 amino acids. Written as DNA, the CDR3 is TGTGCCAGCTCACCACTGGCGGACACCGGGGAGCTGTTTTTT. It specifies CASSPLADTGELFF.

The CDR3 DNA reads as TGTGCCAGCAGTTTTATGGGAGACGAGCAGTACTTC. Its protein product is CASSFMGDEQYF. V usage is TRBV12-3 or TRBV12-4 and J usage is TRBJ2-7; D may be TRBD2 (5 bases). CDR3 length: 12 amino acids. V lost 3 bases to trimming and J lost 5 bases, with 8 bases between them.

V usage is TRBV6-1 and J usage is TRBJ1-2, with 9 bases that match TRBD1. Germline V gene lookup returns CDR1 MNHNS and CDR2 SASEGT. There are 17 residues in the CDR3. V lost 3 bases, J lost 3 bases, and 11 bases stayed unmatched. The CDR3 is CASSDPRDRAYHYGYTF. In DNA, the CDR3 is TGTGCCAGCAGTGATCCCCGGGACAGGGCTTACCACTATGGCTACACCTTC.

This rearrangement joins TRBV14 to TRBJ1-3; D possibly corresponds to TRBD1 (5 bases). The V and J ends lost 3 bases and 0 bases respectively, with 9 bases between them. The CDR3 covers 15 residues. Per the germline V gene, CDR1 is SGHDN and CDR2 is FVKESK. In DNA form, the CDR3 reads TGTGCCAGCAGCCACCCGACAGTCTCTGGAAACACCATATATTTT. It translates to CASSHPTVSGNTIYF.

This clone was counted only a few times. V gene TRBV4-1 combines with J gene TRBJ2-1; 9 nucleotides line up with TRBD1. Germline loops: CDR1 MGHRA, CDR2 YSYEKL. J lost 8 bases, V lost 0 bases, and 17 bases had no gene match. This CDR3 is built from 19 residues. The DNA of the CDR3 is TGCGCCAGCAGCCAAGATGGTATGGGGGGGACAGGGATCGTCTATGAGCAGTTCTTC. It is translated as CASSQDGMGGTGIVYEQFF.

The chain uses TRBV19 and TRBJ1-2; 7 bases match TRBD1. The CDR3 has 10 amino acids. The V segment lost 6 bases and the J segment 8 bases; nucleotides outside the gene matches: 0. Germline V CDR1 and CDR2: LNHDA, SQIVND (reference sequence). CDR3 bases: TGTGCCAGTAGGGACAGGGGCTACACCTTC. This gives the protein CASRDRGYTF. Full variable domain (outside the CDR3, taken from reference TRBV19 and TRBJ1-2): DGGITQSPKYLFRKEGQNVTLSCEQNLNHDAMYWYRQDPGQGLRLIYYSQIVNDFQKGDIAEGYSVSREKKESFPLTVTSAQKNPTAFYLCASRDRGYTFGSGTRLTVV.

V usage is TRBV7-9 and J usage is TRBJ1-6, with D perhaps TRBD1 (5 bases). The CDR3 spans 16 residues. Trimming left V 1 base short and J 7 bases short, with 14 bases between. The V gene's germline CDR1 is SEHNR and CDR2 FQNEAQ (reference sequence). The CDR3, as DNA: TGTGCCAGCAGCTTAGGGGACGGTCGTAGAAATTCACCCCTCCACTTT. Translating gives CASSLGDGRRNSPLHF.

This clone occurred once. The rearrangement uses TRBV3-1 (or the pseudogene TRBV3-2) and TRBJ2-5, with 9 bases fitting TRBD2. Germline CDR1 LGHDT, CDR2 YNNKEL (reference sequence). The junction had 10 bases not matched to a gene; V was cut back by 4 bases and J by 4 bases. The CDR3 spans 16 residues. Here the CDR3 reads CASSRSGLAGRETQYF. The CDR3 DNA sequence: TGTGCCAGCAGCCGATCGGGACTAGCCGGGCGAGAGACCCAGTACTTC.

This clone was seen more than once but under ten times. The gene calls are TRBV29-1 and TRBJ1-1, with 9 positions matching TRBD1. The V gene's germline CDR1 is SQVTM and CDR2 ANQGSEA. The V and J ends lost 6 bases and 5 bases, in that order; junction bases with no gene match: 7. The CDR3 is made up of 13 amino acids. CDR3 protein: CSVGRDRETEAFF. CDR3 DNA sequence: TGCAGCGTGGGTCGGGACAGGGAAACTGAAGCTTTCTTT. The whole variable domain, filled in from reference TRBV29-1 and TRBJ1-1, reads SAVISQKPSRDICQRGTSLTIQCQVDSQVTMMFWYRQQPGQSLTLIATANQGSEATYESGFVIDKFPISRPNLTFSTLTVSNMSPEDSSIYLCSVGRDRETEAFFGQGTRLTVV.

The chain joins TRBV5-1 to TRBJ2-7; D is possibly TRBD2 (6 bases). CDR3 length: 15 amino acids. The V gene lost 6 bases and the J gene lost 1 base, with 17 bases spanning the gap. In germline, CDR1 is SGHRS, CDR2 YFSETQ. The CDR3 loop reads CASTRSGGDSYEQYF. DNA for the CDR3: TGCGCCAGCACGCGGTCCGGGGGAGATTCCTACGAGCAGTACTTC.

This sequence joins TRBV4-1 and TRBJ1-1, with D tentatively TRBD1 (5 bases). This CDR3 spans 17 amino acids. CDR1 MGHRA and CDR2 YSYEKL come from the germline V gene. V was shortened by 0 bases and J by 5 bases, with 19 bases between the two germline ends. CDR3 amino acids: CASSQELGGRAWTEAFF. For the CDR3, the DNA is TGCGCCAGCAGCCAAGAACTCGGGGGTCGCGCGTGGACTGAAGCTTTCTTT.

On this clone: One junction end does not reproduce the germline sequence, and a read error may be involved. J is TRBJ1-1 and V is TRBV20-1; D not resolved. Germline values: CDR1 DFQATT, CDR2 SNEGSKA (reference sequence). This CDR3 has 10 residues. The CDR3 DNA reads TGCAGTGCTGGAGACCGTGAAGCTTTCTTT. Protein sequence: CSAGDREAFF.

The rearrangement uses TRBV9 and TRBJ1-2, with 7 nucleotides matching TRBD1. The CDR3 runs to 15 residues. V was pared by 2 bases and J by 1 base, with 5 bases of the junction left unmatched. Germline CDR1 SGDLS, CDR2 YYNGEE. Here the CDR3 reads CASSVSGGINYGYTF. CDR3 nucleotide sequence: TGTGCCAGCAGCGTCTCAGGGGGAATTAACTATGGCTACACCTTC.

The CDR3 nucleotides read TGTGCCAGCAGTGAACAAGCGCGGGGCACCGGGGAGCTGTTTTTT. Translation gives CASSEQARGTGELFF. V gene TRBV6-1 combines with J gene TRBJ2-2; tentatively, D is TRBD2 (6 bases). The V and J ends lost 2 bases and 4 bases respectively, with 11 bases between them. Germline V gene lookup returns CDR1 MNHNS and CDR2 SASEGT. CDR3 length: 15 amino acids.

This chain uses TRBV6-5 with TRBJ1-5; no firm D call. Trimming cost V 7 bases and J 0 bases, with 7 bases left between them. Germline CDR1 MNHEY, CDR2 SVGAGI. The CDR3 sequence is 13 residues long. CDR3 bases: TGTGCCAGCAAGGGCCGTAGCAATCAGCCCCAGCATTTT. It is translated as CASKGRSNQPQHF.

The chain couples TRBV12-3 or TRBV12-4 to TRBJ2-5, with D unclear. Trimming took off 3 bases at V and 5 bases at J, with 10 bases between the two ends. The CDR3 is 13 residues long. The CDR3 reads CASSLILGETQYF. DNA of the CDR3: TGTGCCAGCAGTTTGATATTAGGGGAGACCCAGTACTTC.

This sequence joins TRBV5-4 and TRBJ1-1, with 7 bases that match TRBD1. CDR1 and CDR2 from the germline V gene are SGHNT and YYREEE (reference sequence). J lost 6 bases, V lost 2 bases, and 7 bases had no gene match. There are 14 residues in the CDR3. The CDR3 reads CASSFRGGAAEAFF. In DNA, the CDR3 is TGTGCCAGCAGCTTCAGGGGGGGGGCTGCTGAAGCTTTCTTT.

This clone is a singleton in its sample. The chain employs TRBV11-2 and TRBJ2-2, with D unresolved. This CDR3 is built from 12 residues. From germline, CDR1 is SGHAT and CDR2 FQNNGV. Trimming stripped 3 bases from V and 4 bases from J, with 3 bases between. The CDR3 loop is CASSFSTGELFF. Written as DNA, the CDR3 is TGTGCCAGCAGCTTTAGCACCGGGGAGCTGTTTTTT.

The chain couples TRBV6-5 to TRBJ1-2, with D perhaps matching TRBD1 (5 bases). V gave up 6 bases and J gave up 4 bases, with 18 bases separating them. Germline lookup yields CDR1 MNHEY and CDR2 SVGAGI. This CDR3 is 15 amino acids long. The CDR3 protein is CASRPGGVRAYGYTF. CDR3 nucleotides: TGTGCCAGCAGGCCTGGGGGAGTACGGGCCTATGGCTACACCTTC.

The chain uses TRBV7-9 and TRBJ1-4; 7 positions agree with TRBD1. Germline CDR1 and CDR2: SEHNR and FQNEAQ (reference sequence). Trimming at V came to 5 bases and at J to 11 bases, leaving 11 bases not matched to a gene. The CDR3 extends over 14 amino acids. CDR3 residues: CASSANLRQGKLFF. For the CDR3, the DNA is TGTGCCAGCAGCGCAAACTTGAGACAGGGCAAACTGTTTTTT.